These T cell receptor beta chains were read from a single sample in a study of blood T cell repertoires in COVID-19. Method: immunoSEQ multiplex PCR; TCRdb's copy keeps in-frame clones and lacks some. Of around 130,000 clones in the sample, about 83% were seen once. The specimen sequenced was peripheral blood. Every receptor here comes from a man between 60 and 70 years old with acute or convalescent COVID-19. Both conserved end residues are part of each CDR3. Fields, in order: clone size, V gene, J gene, CDR3 length, D gene, CDR3 protein, CDR3 DNA. The D gene is left open where the match is weak. The size entry is marked missing in some rows and otherwise reads once, few, many or a size class.

-	TRBV4-1	TRBJ1-1	14	TRBD1	CASSHLPSAGGAFF	TGCGCCAGCAGCCACCTACCCTCAGCAGGGGGGGCTTTCTTT
-	TRBV4-3	TRBJ2-7	15	-	CASSRIRDSSYEQYF	TGCGCCAGCAGCCGCATCCGGGACTCCTCCTACGAGCAGTACTTC
-	TRBV5-1	TRBJ2-1	15	TRBD2	CASQGPSGMFDEQFF	TGCGCCAGCCAAGGTCCTAGCGGGATGTTTGATGAGCAGTTCTTC
-	TRBV4-2	TRBJ2-2	15	-	CASSQVAANTGELFF	TGTGCCAGCAGCCAAGTAGCTGCGAACACCGGGGAGCTGTTTTTT
-	TRBV24-1	TRBJ2-5	16	TRBD1	CATSDTGTGAGETQYF	TGTGCCACCAGTGACACCGGGACAGGGGCGGGGGAGACCCAGTACTTC
-	TRBV7-8	TRBJ1-5	15	-	CASSLGGGTHQPQHF	TGTGCCAGCAGCTTAGGAGGCGGGACCCATCAGCCCCAGCATTTT
-	TRBV28	TRBJ1-5	14	-	CASRLTGPGQPQHF	TGTGCCAGCAGGCTGACGGGTCCGGGTCAGCCCCAGCATTTT
-	TRBV12-2	TRBJ2-2	17	-	CASRLGEQGKNTGELFF	TGTGCAAGTCGCTTAGGGGAACAGGGGAAGAACACCGGGGAGCTGTTTTTT
-	TRBV28	TRBJ2-1	15	-	CASTPDSRTYNEQFF	TGTGCCAGCACCCCGGACTCGAGAACCTACAATGAGCAGTTCTTC
-	TRBV2	TRBJ1-5	14	-	CASSERRVNQPQHF	TGTGCCAGCAGTGAAAGGCGGGTTAATCAGCCCCAGCATTTT
-	TRBV6-5	TRBJ1-2	11	-	CASSNIYGYTF	TGTGCCAGCAGTAATATCTATGGCTACACCTTC
-	TRBV18	TRBJ2-5	13	-	CASSRDFGETQYF	TGTGCCAGCTCACGGGACTTCGGGGAGACCCAGTACTTC
-	TRBV9	TRBJ2-5	13	-	CASRTKQQETQYF	TGTGCCAGCCGGACTAAACAGCAAGAGACCCAGTACTTC
-	TRBV7-3	TRBJ2-5	13	-	CASSLRAGETQYF	TGTGCCAGCAGCCTCCGGGCAGGGGAGACCCAGTACTTC
-	TRBV6-5	TRBJ1-4	14	-	CASSPRATNEKLFF	TGTGCCAGCAGCCCACGAGCAACTAATGAAAAACTGTTTTTT
-	TRBV15	TRBJ2-1	14	TRBD2	CATRLAGGDNEQFF	TGTGCCACACGACTAGCGGGAGGGGACAATGAGCAGTTCTTC
-	TRBV9	TRBJ1-1	15	-	CASSVGGAPNTEAFF	TGTGCCAGCAGCGTCGGAGGGGCCCCGAACACTGAAGCTTTCTTT
-	TRBV9	TRBJ2-1	15	TRBD2	CASSPWTSEVNEQFF	TGTGCCAGCAGCCCCTGGACTAGCGAAGTCAATGAGCAGTTCTTC
-	TRBV3-1/TRBV3-2	TRBJ1-1	15	TRBD1	CASSQPVQGRTEAFF	TGTGCCAGCAGCCAGCCGGTACAGGGGCGCACTGAAGCTTTCTTT
-	TRBV21-1	TRBJ1-3	14	-	CASSPQGPGNTIYF	TGTGCCAGCAGCCCGCAGGGGCCTGGAAACACCATATATTTT
-	TRBV9	TRBJ2-2	16	-	CASSPRRTVNTGELFF	TGTGCCAGCAGCCCCCGACGGACAGTGAACACCGGGGAGCTGTTTTTT
-	TRBV5-1	TRBJ1-4	18	TRBD1	CASSPGQGRASTNEKLFF	TGCGCCAGCAGCCCCGGACAGGGGCGCGCATCAACTAATGAAAAACTGTTTTTT
once	TRBV18	TRBJ2-6	17	TRBD1	CASSPGQVSSGANVLTF	TGTGCCAGCTCGCCGGGACAGGTTAGCTCTGGGGCCAACGTCCTGACTTTC
-	TRBV12-3/TRBV12-4	TRBJ1-1	13	-	CASSERGNTEAFF	TGTGCCAGCAGTGAAAGGGGGAACACTGAAGCTTTCTTT
-	TRBV7-2	TRBJ1-5	14	-	CASSLGGAIQPQHF	TGTGCCAGCAGCTTAGGGGGCGCGATTCAGCCCCAGCATTTT
-	TRBV10-3	TRBJ1-2	15	-	CAISVDSQAGYGYTF	TGTGCCATCAGTGTTGACTCCCAAGCGGGCTATGGCTACACCTTC
-	TRBV9	TRBJ1-4	15	TRBD1	CASSARQGANEKLFF	TGTGCCAGCAGCGCCCGGCAGGGGGCTAATGAAAAACTGTTTTTT
-	TRBV19	TRBJ2-1	19	TRBD2	CASSIRGLAGVRGFNEQFF	TGTGCCAGTAGTATAAGGGGACTAGCGGGAGTTAGGGGATTCAATGAGCAGTTCTTC
-	TRBV6-5	TRBJ1-5	14	TRBD1	CASRLQGVRQPQHF	TGTGCCAGCAGACTCCAGGGGGTACGACAGCCCCAGCATTTT
-	TRBV27	TRBJ2-5	13	-	CASSPGRGETQYF	TGTGCCAGCAGCCCCGGGCGGGGAGAGACCCAGTACTTC
-	TRBV5-4	TRBJ2-5	13	TRBD1	CASSQQGVETQYF	TGTGCCAGCAGCCAGCAGGGGGTAGAGACCCAGTACTTC
-	TRBV7-3	TRBJ2-2	13	-	CASSLTAPGELFF	TGTGCCAGCAGCTTAACAGCACCCGGGGAGCTGTTTTTT
-	TRBV5-6	TRBJ2-7	13	TRBD2	CASSLGGSREQYF	TGTGCCAGCAGCTTGGGCGGGAGTCGCGAGCAGTACTTC
-	TRBV9	TRBJ2-7	14	-	CASGPGVASYEQYF	TGTGCCAGCGGGCCGGGGGTCGCCTCCTACGAGCAGTACTTC
-	TRBV27	TRBJ1-5	13	-	CASSQTGNQPQHF	TGTGCCAGCAGCCAGACCGGGAATCAGCCCCAGCATTTT
-	TRBV28	TRBJ2-7	13	TRBD2	CASTYPAGGEQYF	TGTGCCAGCACCTATCCTGCGGGGGGGGAGCAGTACTTC
-	TRBV5-1	TRBJ2-6	16	-	CASSLGQASGANVLTF	TGCGCCAGCAGCTTGGGACAGGCCTCTGGGGCCAACGTCCTGACTTTC
once	TRBV7-9	TRBJ2-1	15	-	CASSLVTGGGGEQFF	TGTGCCAGCAGCTTAGTTACGGGTGGCGGTGGAGAGCAGTTCTTC
once	TRBV6-6	TRBJ2-7	14	TRBD1	CASSLTTGVEEQYF	TGTGCCAGCAGCTTAACGACAGGGGTAGAAGAGCAGTACTTC
-	TRBV6-2/TRBV6-3	TRBJ1-6	14	-	CASSYSMGGAPLHF	TGTGCCAGCAGTTACTCGATGGGCGGGGCGCCCCTCCACTTT
-	TRBV7-9	TRBJ2-7	12	-	CASSLPGDEQYF	TGTGCCAGCAGCTTACCAGGGGACGAGCAGTACTTC
-	TRBV4-2	TRBJ2-7	17	TRBD2	CASSQVGSGLTIYEQYF	TGTGCCAGCAGCCAAGTGGGTAGCGGGCTAACTATCTACGAGCAGTACTTC
-	TRBV27	TRBJ1-6	14	-	CASSFPQGNSPLHF	TGTGCCAGCAGTTTTCCACAGGGTAATTCACCCCTCCACTTT
-	TRBV6-2/TRBV6-3	TRBJ2-7	14	-	CASSYPRVLGEQYF	TGTGCCAGCAGTTATCCTCGGGTGTTAGGAGAGCAGTACTTC
-	TRBV7-2	TRBJ2-2	16	-	CASSFQAGQNTGELFF	TGTGCCAGCAGCTTCCAGGCGGGGCAGAACACCGGGGAGCTGTTTTTT
once	TRBV5-6	TRBJ1-2	15	-	CASSLDRKISYGYTF	TGTGCCAGCAGCCTCGACAGGAAGATATCCTATGGCTACACCTTC
once	TRBV19	TRBJ1-5	15	-	CASSSDRTGNQPQHF	TGTGCCAGTAGCTCCGACAGGACGGGCAATCAGCCCCAGCATTTT